These 20 T cell receptor beta chains were all obtained from the same sample, sequenced in a study of shared clonotypes between healthy human individuals. Assay used: immunoSEQ multiplex PCR; TCRdb lists only in-frame clones, some missing. The table includes around 2,000,000 clones, 93% detected once. Naive CD8 cells lacked CD45RO, underwent positive selection for CCR7 and left out terminally differentiated effector memory CD45RA+ cells. The sequenced sample was naive CD8+ T cells from PBMCs. These receptors all come from a man between 18 and 35 years old in good health. Some clones in this sample may be carry-over from other donors' samples.

The rearrangement links TRBV4-1 to TRBJ2-5, with D possibly being TRBD2 (6 bases). Trimming stripped 6 bases from V and 4 bases from J, with 15 bases between. The germline CDR1 and CDR2 sequences are MGHRA and YSYEKL. CDR3 size: 14 residues. Here the CDR3 reads CASSYDWEAETQYF. DNA for the CDR3: TGCGCCAGCAGTTACGACTGGGAGGCAGAGACCCAGTACTTC.

This clone was counted a single time. The genes are TRBV7-3 and TRBJ2-7, with D maybe TRBD2 (6 bases). Germline CDR1 reads SGHTA; CDR2 reads FQGTGA. V was pared by 0 bases and J by 2 bases, with 11 bases between. The CDR3 covers 15 residues. CDR3: CASSLTAGQAYEQYF. The DNA for the CDR3 is TGTGCCAGCAGCTTAACAGCGGGCCAAGCCTACGAGCAGTACTTC. The variable domain in full, completed from reference TRBV7-3 and TRBJ2-7, reads GAGVSQTPSNKVTEKGKYVELRCDPISGHTALYWYRQSLGQGPEFLIYFQGTGAADDSGLPNDRFFAVRPEGSVSTLKIQRTERGDSAVYLCASSLTAGQAYEQYFGPGTRLTVT.

This clone was counted a single time. The chain combines TRBV15 with TRBJ2-1, with D possibly matching TRBD1 (6 bases). This CDR3 has 19 residues. The germline V gene encodes CDR1 LNHNV and CDR2 YYDKDF (reference sequence). V shed 0 bases and J shed 4 bases, with 22 bases lying between them. CDR3 DNA sequence: TGTGCCACCAGCAGAGATTCGGTCCAGGGGCCCTTCTCTTACAATGAGCAGTTCTTC. Translated: CATSRDSVQGPFSYNEQFF. Looking up the rest from reference TRBV15 and TRBJ2-1 gives the full variable domain: DAMVIQNPRYQVTQFGKPVTLSCSQTLNHNVMYWYQQKSSQAPKLLFHYYDKDFNNEADTPDNFQSRRPNTSFCFLDIRSPGLGDTAMYLCATSRDSVQGPFSYNEQFFGPGTRLTVL.

This clone was found once. J is TRBJ2-1 and V is TRBV6-5, with 10 positions matching TRBD2. This CDR3 is built from 16 residues. Germline values: CDR1 MNHEY, CDR2 SVGAGI. V was clipped by 0 bases and J by 7 bases; unmatched bases: 6. The CDR3: CASSYSRASGGNEQFF. In DNA, the CDR3 is TGTGCCAGCAGTTACTCGAGGGCTAGCGGGGGAAATGAGCAGTTCTTC.

The gene calls are TRBV23-1 and TRBJ2-7; 11 bases are shared with TRBD1. TRBV23-1 counts as an open reading frame of uncertain function. J was trimmed by 7 bases and V by 3 bases; bases with no gene match: 5. The CDR3 is 14 residues long. For the CDR3, the DNA is TGCGCCAGCAGTCAGCGGACAGGGGGCAGGGAGCAGTACTTC. This translates into CASSQRTGGREQYF.

The J gene is TRBJ1-2, the V gene TRBV29-1; tentative D call: TRBD1 (6 bases). Germline V CDR1 and CDR2: SQVTM, ANQGSEA. This CDR3 has 14 residues. V was pared by 5 bases and J by 4 bases, with 17 bases between. DNA for the CDR3: TGCAGCGTTCTCGGGCAGGGGTTCGCCTATGGCTACACCTTC. This codes for CSVLGQGFAYGYTF.

The V and J genes are TRBV30 and TRBJ2-7; the match to TRBD1 covers 7 bases. The CDR3 runs 16 residues. Unmatched junction bases numbered 14, after V lost 0 bases and J lost 6 bases. Germline assignment: CDR1 GTSNPN and CDR2 SVGIG (reference sequence). CDR3 bases: TGTGCCTGGAGTGTACCTACAGGGGTTCAGAGGGGCGAGCAGTACTTC. This encodes CAWSVPTGVQRGEQYF.

The CDR3 DNA reads as TGTGCCAGCAGCTTAGGTCCAGGGTTCCCAGATACGCAGTATTTT. This encodes CASSLGPGFPDTQYF. The chain employs TRBV5-5 and TRBJ2-3, with a weak D call TRBD1 (5 bases). V was trimmed by 2 bases and J by 4 bases, leaving 14 bases between them. The CDR3 consists of 15 residues. Germline lookup yields CDR1 SGHKS and CDR2 YYEKEE (reference sequence). The variable domain in full, with the rest retrieved from reference TRBV5-5 and TRBJ2-3, is DAGVTQSPTHLIKTRGQQVTLRCSPISGHKSVSWYQQVLGQGPQFIFQYYEKEERGRGNFPDRFSARQFPNYSSELNVNALLLGDSALYLCASSLGPGFPDTQYFGPGTRLTVL.

This chain uses TRBV9 with TRBJ2-7; D not certain. Germline assignment: CDR1 SGDLS and CDR2 YYNGEE. The ends were cut back, 0 bases at V and 2 bases at J, with 9 bases in the middle. This CDR3 region has 14 residues. This CDR3 is CASSVASSTYEQYF. In DNA, the CDR3 is TGTGCCAGCAGCGTAGCTTCTTCCACCTACGAGCAGTACTTC. Supplemented by reference TRBV9 and TRBJ2-7, the full variable domain reads DSGVTQTPKHLITATGQRVTLRCSPRSGDLSVYWYQQSLDQGLQFLIQYYNGEERAKGNILERFSAQQFPDLHSELNLSSLELGDSALYFCASSVASSTYEQYFGPGTRLTVT.

The J gene is TRBJ2-1, the V gene TRBV14; D not certain. CDR1 is SGHDN and CDR2 is FVKESK in the germline V gene. The CDR3 length is 15 residues. Trimming took 4 bases from V and 5 from J, leaving 15 bases between them. CDR3 residues: CASSPRVPFDNEQFF. The CDR3 region has the DNA TGTGCCAGCAGCCCACGGGTGCCCTTCGACAATGAGCAGTTCTTC.

Worth noting for this clone: Other DNA sequences in this specimen translate into the identical CDR3. The rearrangement uses TRBV7-9 and TRBJ1-5; perhaps TRBD1 as D (5 bases). Germline-derived CDR1 and CDR2 are SEHNR and FQNEAQ (reference sequence). This CDR3 region has 16 residues. The V gene lost 1 base and the J gene lost 1 base, with 11 bases spanning the gap. The CDR3 DNA is TGTGCCAGCAGCTTAGGTACGGGGGGAAGCAATCAGCCCCAGCATTTT. It yields the protein CASSLGTGGSNQPQHF.

V is TRBV27 and J is TRBJ2-1, with 8 bases matching TRBD2. The CDR3 totals 17 residues. Looked up from germline, CDR1 is MNHEY and CDR2 is SMNVEV (reference sequence). V shed 6 bases, J shed 4 bases, and the junction held 14 bases outside the gene matches. CDR3 bases: TGTGCCAGCAGCGGGGGGGCGGGAGGTTTCGGGTACAATGAGCAGTTCTTC. As protein: CASSGGAGGFGYNEQFF.

This clone was recorded once. This chain uses TRBV28 with TRBJ1-5; D possibly corresponds to TRBD1 (6 bases). CDR3 length equals 15 residues. Germline assignment: CDR1 MDHEN and CDR2 SYDVKM. The V gene lost 4 bases and the J gene lost 5 bases, with 15 bases spanning the gap. CDR3 in DNA: TGTGCCAGCAGTTACAGGGAGGTTGGGGATCAGCCCCAGCATTTT. Protein sequence: CASSYREVGDQPQHF.

The gene calls are TRBV5-5 and TRBJ1-5; no firm D call. Germline V lookup: CDR1 SGHKS, CDR2 YYEKEE (reference sequence). The germline V and J ends were trimmed by 4 bases and 7 bases, with 12 bases remaining between them. The CDR3 length is 13 residues. This CDR3 reads CASSPPGGQPQHF. CDR3 nucleotides: TGTGCCAGCAGCCCGCCTGGAGGGCAGCCCCAGCATTTT. The full variable domain, in which reference TRBV5-5 and TRBJ1-5 provide the parts outside the CDR3, is DAGVTQSPTHLIKTRGQQVTLRCSPISGHKSVSWYQQVLGQGPQFIFQYYEKEERGRGNFPDRFSARQFPNYSSELNVNALLLGDSALYLCASSPPGGQPQHFGDGTRLSIL.

About this clone: Other DNA sequences in the sample encode the same CDR3. The gene calls are TRBV5-1 and TRBJ1-1; no definite D call. The CDR3 totals 12 residues. Deletions cut 0 bases from V and 6 bases from J, with 6 bases between. CDR1 is SGHRS, CDR2 YFSETQ, per germline. The CDR3 is CASSLGQSEAFF. CDR3 in DNA: TGCGCCAGCAGCTTGGGTCAGTCTGAAGCTTTCTTT.

V gene TRBV5-1 combines with J gene TRBJ1-1; no reliable D call. The V and J ends lost 4 bases and 3 bases respectively, with 25 bases between them. The CDR3 is 18 amino acids. Looked up from germline, CDR1 is SGHRS and CDR2 is YFSETQ. The CDR3 bases are TGCGCCAGCAGCCTATCCCCCCAGAAATCCTTAGGGCACACTGAAGCTTTCTTT. Amino acids: CASSLSPQKSLGHTEAFF.

Comments on this clone: This same CDR3 is encoded by further DNA sequences in the sample. CDR3 sequence (DNA): TGTGCCAGCAGCTTAGGCGGGAGTAGCACAGATACGCAGTATTTT. It translates to CASSLGGSSTDTQYF. The J gene is TRBJ2-3, the V gene TRBV11-3, with 7 positions matching TRBD2. Germline CDR1 and CDR2: SGHNT and YENEEA. J gave up 0 bases and V 1 base, and 1 base lay outside the gene matches. This CDR3 region has 15 residues.

The V and J genes are TRBV6-6 and TRBJ2-7; D ambiguous. The CDR3 contains 16 residues. Germline CDR1 and CDR2: MNHNY and SVGAGI (reference sequence). Trimming left V 2 bases short and J 3 bases short, with 17 bases between. CDR3 region: CASSYTLGQAGYEQYF. DNA of the CDR3: TGTGCCAGCAGTTACACTCTCGGCCAGGCTGGCTACGAGCAGTACTTC.

This clone has only one observation. The J gene is TRBJ2-2, the V gene TRBV19; a weak D match, TRBD1 (6 bases). Trimming took off 5 bases at V and 10 bases at J, with 8 bases between the two ends. Germline V gives CDR1 LNHDA, CDR2 SQIVND (reference sequence). This CDR3 is 11 amino acids long. This CDR3 is CASSGQTELFF. The CDR3 bases are TGTGCCAGTAGTGGACAGACGGAGCTGTTTTTT. The whole variable domain, remainder taken from reference TRBV19 and TRBJ2-2, is DGGITQSPKYLFRKEGQNVTLSCEQNLNHDAMYWYRQDPGQGLRLIYYSQIVNDFQKGDIAEGYSVSREKKESFPLTVTSAQKNPTAFYLCASSGQTELFFGEGSRLTVL.

The chain uses TRBV9 and TRBJ1-1, with 7 bases fitting TRBD1. The length of the CDR3 is 17 residues. Germline V gives CDR1 SGDLS, CDR2 YYNGEE. V trimming: 0 bases; J trimming: 0 bases; junction bases outside the gene matches: 8. DNA for the CDR3: TGTGCCAGCAGCGTAGAGGCAGGGGGATTTATGAACACTGAAGCTTTCTTT. Translating it yields CASSVEAGGFMNTEAFF.